These 14 T cell receptor beta chains were sequenced from one sample in a study of T-cell reconstitution after alpha-beta-depleted transplantation in children. The TCRbeta library was prepared with unique molecular identifiers. TCRdb fed the PCR reads into MiXCR, producing one record per CDR3 protein. The sample holds around 700,000 distinct CDR3 sequences, around 13% seen once. The sample in question was PBMCs, obtained before TCRalphabeta/CD19-depleted stem cell transplant. All receptors derive from a girl aged 2-10 years with congenital amegakaryocytic thrombocytopenia, due to receive a stem cell transplant.

V is TRBV3-1 and J is TRBJ1-1, with D perhaps matching TRBD1 (5 bases). Trimming removed 1 base at V and 5 bases at J, with 20 bases between. CDR1 is LGHDT, CDR2 YNNKEL, per germline (reference sequence). The CDR3 spans 17 residues. In nucleotides, the CDR3 is TGTGCCAGCAGCCAAGCGTTCCTTGGGGGGATTGGTACTGAAGCTTTCTTT. It specifies CASSQAFLGGIGTEAFF.

This clonotype was counted between two and nine times. The genes are TRBV5-1 and TRBJ2-7; D is possibly TRBD2 (5 bases). Trimming cost V 4 bases and J 2 bases, with 16 bases left between them. Germline assignment: CDR1 SGHRS and CDR2 YFSETQ. CDR3 size: 15 residues. This chain's CDR3 is CASSPLNRDAYEQYF. The CDR3 nucleotides read TGCGCCAGCAGCCCCCTAAACCGGGATGCCTACGAGCAGTACTTC.

The V call is TRBV5-1, the J call TRBJ2-1; D might be TRBD1 (8 bases). Germline values: CDR1 SGHRS, CDR2 YFSETQ. V dropped 5 bases and J dropped 8 bases, with 14 bases sitting between them. The CDR3 is made up of 13 amino acids. The CDR3 region is CASRTGAGDEQFF. CDR3 nucleotide sequence: TGCGCCAGCAGGACAGGGGCGGGGGATGAGCAGTTCTTC.

This clonotype was recorded at least ten times. The CDR3 loop reads CSAQVGGGEKLFF. In DNA form, the CDR3 reads TGCAGTGCTCAAGTTGGAGGAGGTGAAAAACTGTTTTTT. V gene TRBV20-1 combines with J gene TRBJ1-4; D is uncertain. The V gene's germline CDR1 is DFQATT and CDR2 SNEGSKA (reference sequence). The CDR3 is 13 amino acids. Trimming took off 5 bases at V and 7 bases at J, with 14 bases between the two ends.

This clonotype was counted ten times or more. The chain carries TRBV12-3 or TRBV12-4 and TRBJ2-3; no clear D. The CDR3 loop spans 13 amino acids. Trimming cost V 6 bases and J 4 bases, with 11 bases left between them. CDR3 sequence: CASRDPGSDTQYF. The CDR3 DNA follows: TGTGCCAGCAGGGACCCCGGGTCAGATACGCAGTATTTT.

This clonotype turned up a few times. The chain has TRBV7-3 and TRBJ2-3; the match to TRBD2 covers 12 bases. Germline V gives CDR1 SGHTA, CDR2 FQGTGA. V shed 4 bases, J shed 1 base, and the junction held 6 bases outside the gene matches. CDR3 length equals 17 residues. The CDR3 protein is CASSSRLAGAGTDTQYF. CDR3 in DNA: TGTGCCAGCAGCTCTAGACTAGCGGGAGCGGGCACAGATACGCAGTATTTT.

Comment on this clonotype: One base away lies a much larger clone, so this may be a sequencing read error. The chain employs TRBV7-9 and TRBJ2-5; the match to TRBD1 covers 7 bases. V trimming: 2 bases; J trimming: 5 bases; junction bases outside the gene matches: 8. The CDR3 contains 15 residues. From germline, CDR1 is SEHNR and CDR2 FQNEAQ (reference sequence). The chain's CDR3 is CASSLIKGAGETQYF. The CDR3 DNA reads as TGTGCCAGCAGCTTAATAAAGGGGGCCGGGGAGACCCAGTACTTC.

This clonotype was recorded at least ten times. The chain carries TRBV6-5 and TRBJ2-7, with D possibly being TRBD1 (5 bases). The CDR3 is 13 amino acids. Trimming stripped 7 bases from V and 6 bases from J, with 16 bases between. Germline values: CDR1 MNHEY, CDR2 SVGAGI. The CDR3 loop is CASIPQWGGEQYF. CDR3 sequence (DNA): TGTGCCAGCATTCCTCAGTGGGGCGGCGAGCAGTACTTC.

This clonotype was found many times. The J gene is TRBJ2-1, the V gene TRBV20-1; maybe TRBD1 (6 bases). The CDR3 loop spans 15 amino acids. The V end was cut by 0 bases, the J end by 5 bases, with 14 bases between. Looked up from germline, CDR1 is DFQATT and CDR2 is SNEGSKA (reference sequence). The CDR3, as DNA: TGCAGTGCTAGAGATGGAGCGTCAGGGGACAATGAGCAGTTCTTC. It specifies CSARDGASGDNEQFF.

This clonotype was seen more than once but under ten times. The genes are TRBV10-3 and TRBJ2-7; tentatively, D is TRBD2 (5 bases). Germline CDR1 reads ENHRY; CDR2 reads SYGVKD. The CDR3 is made up of 15 amino acids. Trimming removed 0 bases at V and 2 bases at J, with 11 bases between. The CDR3 coding sequence is TGTGCCATCAGTGAGTCGAGGACTGGAACCTACGAGCAGTACTTC. Encoded protein: CAISESRTGTYEQYF.

This clonotype was found many times. This rearrangement joins TRBV5-1 to TRBJ1-1; 7 positions agree with TRBD1. Germline CDR1 is SGHRS and CDR2 is YFSETQ. This CDR3 contains 13 residues. V lost 1 base, J lost 11 bases, and 8 bases stayed unmatched. Here the CDR3 DNA reads TGCGCCAGCAGCTTGTGGCCAGGGGGTGAGGCTTTCTTT. Amino acids: CASSLWPGGEAFF.

This clonotype was counted at least ten times. This chain connects TRBV6-5 to TRBJ1-1; a weak D match, TRBD1 (6 bases). V lost 0 bases and J lost 6, with 14 bases in between. Per the germline V gene, CDR1 is MNHEY and CDR2 is SVGAGI. The CDR3 sequence is 15 residues long. The CDR3, as DNA: TGTGCCAGCAGTTACTCGCGTGGGGGCTCGGCTGAAGCTTTCTTT. Translating gives CASSYSRGGSAEAFF.

This clonotype was recorded at least ten times. The rearrangement uses TRBV5-1 and TRBJ1-6; D ambiguous. The CDR3 runs to 16 residues. The germline V gene encodes CDR1 SGHRS and CDR2 YFSETQ. V was shortened by 4 bases and J by 5 bases, with 16 bases between the two germline ends. The CDR3 coding sequence is TGCGCCAGCAGCGCCACGTCGGGTGGGAATAATTCACCCCTCCACTTT. Translation gives CASSATSGGNNSPLHF.

This clonotype was observed a handful of times. The rearrangement uses TRBV10-3 and TRBJ2-7; TRBD2 is a possible D gene (5 bases). V lost 4 bases to trimming and J lost 5 bases, with 18 bases between them. The CDR3 runs to 15 residues. Germline V gives CDR1 ENHRY, CDR2 SYGVKD. The CDR3 DNA is TGTGCCATCAGTGGTAAAGGACTGCTTCCTAACGAGCAGTACTTC. Its protein product is CAISGKGLLPNEQYF.